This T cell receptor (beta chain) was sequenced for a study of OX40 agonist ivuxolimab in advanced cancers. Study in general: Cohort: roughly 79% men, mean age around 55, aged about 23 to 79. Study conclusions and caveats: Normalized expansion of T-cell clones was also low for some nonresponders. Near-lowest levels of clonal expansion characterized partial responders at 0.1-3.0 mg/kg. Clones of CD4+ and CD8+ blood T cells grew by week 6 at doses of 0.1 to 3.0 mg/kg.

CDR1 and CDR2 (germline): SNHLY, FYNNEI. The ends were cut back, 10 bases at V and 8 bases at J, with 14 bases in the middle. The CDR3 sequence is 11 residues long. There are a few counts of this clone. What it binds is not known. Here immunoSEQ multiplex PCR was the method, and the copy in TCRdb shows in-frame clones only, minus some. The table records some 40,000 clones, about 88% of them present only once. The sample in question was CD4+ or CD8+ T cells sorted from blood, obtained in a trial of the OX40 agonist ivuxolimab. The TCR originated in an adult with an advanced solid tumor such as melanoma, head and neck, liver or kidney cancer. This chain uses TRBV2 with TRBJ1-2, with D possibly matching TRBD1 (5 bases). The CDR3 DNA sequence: TGTGCCACCTCTTGGCAGGGCGGCTACACCTTC. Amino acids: CATSWQGGYTF.